Shown below are 23 T cell receptor beta chains from a single sample sequenced in a study of beta chain features in type 1 diabetes. Overall study findings and caveats: Moderate yet significant TCRB CDR3 shortening was seen in Type 1 diabetes patients in all four CD4+ subsets.

Expressed TCRB transcripts were sequenced after all isolated RNA was converted to cDNA. The assay was immunoSEQ multiplex PCR, and TCRdb's table has in-frame clones only and misses some. The sample gives some 200,000 clones, roughly 16% of which show up once; about 0.092% is in the top ten. Their antigens remain unidentified. Input material: naive CD4+ T cells from blood. These receptor sequences come from a man aged 30 to 45 with type 1 diabetes.

This clone was observed a few times. The chain uses TRBV7-2 and TRBJ2-5; 10 bases agree with TRBD2. There are 16 residues in the CDR3. V was pared by 0 bases and J by 2 bases, with 3 bases of the junction left unmatched. CDR1 is SGHTA, CDR2 FQGNSA, per germline. The CDR3 bases are TGTGCCAGCAGCTTAGCGGCTAGCGGGGGTCAAGAGACCCAGTACTTC. It yields the protein CASSLAASGGQETQYF.

In its sample, this clone was seen a few times. The chain joins TRBV18 to TRBJ2-1; TRBD2 matches 8 bases. This CDR3 contains 14 residues. V dropped 2 bases and J dropped 8; count of bases not matched to a gene: 5. Germline assignment: CDR1 KGHSH and CDR2 LQKENI. CDR3 amino acids: CASSPGLAGYEQFF. For the CDR3, the DNA is TGTGCCAGCTCACCAGGACTAGCTGGCTATGAGCAGTTCTTC.

In its sample, this clone was seen a few times. The chain is built from TRBV7-2 and TRBJ1-4; TRBD1 matches at 9 bases. This CDR3 is built from 15 residues. Germline lookup yields CDR1 SGHTA and CDR2 FQGNSA. The trim removed 5 bases at V and 10 bases at J, leaving 11 bases unmatched. Here the CDR3 DNA reads TGTGCCAGCAGCCCGCGGGACAGGGCGCTCGGAAAACTGTTTTTT. Translation gives CASSPRDRALGKLFF.

V gene TRBV7-9 combines with J gene TRBJ2-7; D not resolved. This CDR3 comprises 13 residues. Germline loops: CDR1 SEHNR, CDR2 FQNEAQ (reference sequence). Trimming removed 5 bases at V and 6 bases at J, with 14 bases between. The CDR3 coding sequence is TGTGCCAGCAGCCCCCGCTCTGACTTCGAGCAGTACTTC. It encodes CASSPRSDFEQYF. Full variable domain (missing parts from reference TRBV7-9 and TRBJ2-7): DTGVSQNPRHKITKRGQNVTFRCDPISEHNRLYWYRQTLGQGPEFLTYFQNEAQLEKSRLLSDRFSAERPKGSFSTLEIQRTEQGDSAMYLCASSPRSDFEQYFGPGTRLTVT.

In its sample, this clone was seen a few times. The chain uses TRBV29-1 and TRBJ1-2; D remains ambiguous. Trimming removed 4 bases from V and 8 bases from J, with 14 bases in between. Germline V lookup: CDR1 SQVTM, CDR2 ANQGSEA. The CDR3 covers 12 residues. The CDR3 sequence is CSVVAGSMGYTF. For the CDR3, the DNA is TGCAGCGTTGTGGCCGGCTCAATGGGCTACACCTTC.

The gene calls are TRBV4-1 and TRBJ1-2, with 7 bases that match TRBD1. V shed 6 bases and J 0 bases; nucleotides not matched to a gene: 7. This CDR3 comprises 15 residues. The V gene's germline CDR1 is MGHRA and CDR2 YSYEKL. The CDR3 reads CASSPGTAPNYGYTF. CDR3 in DNA: TGCGCCAGCAGTCCCGGGACAGCCCCTAACTATGGCTACACCTTC.

This clone was counted between two and nine times. V is TRBV29-1 and J is TRBJ2-1; 7 bases agree with TRBD2. Germline V gene sequence: CDR1 SQVTM, CDR2 ANQGSEA. The CDR3 covers 13 residues. The CDR3 nucleotides are TGCAGTATAGCGGGCAGCTCCTACAATGAGCAGTTCTTC. Amino acid sequence: CSIAGSSYNEQFF.

This clone has a handful of counts. This same CDR3 is encoded by further DNA sequences in the sample. The chain is built from TRBV7-9 and TRBJ2-5; TRBD2 aligns across 11 bases. The germline V gene encodes CDR1 SEHNR and CDR2 FQNEAQ (reference sequence). J was trimmed by 4 bases and V by 5 bases; bases with no gene match: 3. The CDR3 is 14 amino acids. In DNA, the CDR3 is TGTGCCAGCAGCCCTGGACTAGCGGGAGAGACCCAGTACTTC. This translates into CASSPGLAGETQYF.

This chain connects TRBV30 to TRBJ2-5, with 9 nucleotides matching TRBD2. Germline V gene data show CDR1 as GTSNPN and CDR2 as SVGIG (reference sequence). The V and J ends lost 1 base and 4 bases, in that order; junction bases with no gene match: 7. This CDR3 is built from 15 residues. The CDR3 protein is CAWSGDGGRAETQYF. The CDR3, as DNA: TGTGCCTGGAGTGGGGATGGCGGGAGGGCAGAGACCCAGTACTTC.

The chain recombines TRBV2 with TRBJ2-5; D gene ambiguous. CDR3 length equals 13 residues. Deletions cut 2 bases from V and 5 bases from J, with 9 bases between. Germline V lookup: CDR1 SNHLY, CDR2 FYNNEI. In DNA, the CDR3 is TGTGCCAGCAGTGAATGGGCCCAGGAGACCCAGTACTTC. Translation: CASSEWAQETQYF.

This chain joins TRBV10-3 and TRBJ2-7; 10 positions agree with TRBD2. The V gene's germline CDR1 is ENHRY and CDR2 SYGVKD. After removal of 10 bases from V and 7 bases from J, the junction contained 13 bases not matched to a gene. This CDR3 is built from 14 residues. The CDR3 reads CATNSQREGQEQYF. CDR3 nucleotide sequence: TGTGCCACCAACTCCCAGCGGGAGGGCCAGGAGCAGTACTTC.

This clone appeared a few times. The chain has TRBV7-2 and TRBJ2-1; D possibly uses TRBD1 or TRBD2 (5 bases each). V was trimmed by 7 bases and J by 4 bases, leaving 17 bases between them. Germline values: CDR1 SGHTA, CDR2 FQGNSA. This CDR3 contains 15 residues. CDR3 amino acids: CASTPTGTLYNEQFF. The CDR3 coding sequence is TGTGCCAGCACACCAACCGGGACGCTTTACAATGAGCAGTTCTTC.

As for this clone: The same CDR3 also results from other DNA sequences found in this sample. The J gene is TRBJ1-5, the V gene TRBV30; D gene uncertain. The germline V gene encodes CDR1 GTSNPN and CDR2 SVGIG (reference sequence). This CDR3 comprises 13 residues. V dropped 0 bases and J dropped 4 bases, with 7 bases sitting between them. The CDR3 reads CAWSVRGNQPQHF. In DNA form, the CDR3 reads TGTGCCTGGAGTGTCCGGGGTAATCAGCCCCAGCATTTT.

In this sample, this clone turned up a few times. This rearrangement joins TRBV28 to TRBJ2-4; 8 bases are a match to TRBD2. CDR1 is MDHEN and CDR2 is SYDVKM in the germline V gene. The CDR3 is 19 residues long. V lost 5 bases, J lost 1 base, and 16 bases stayed unmatched. This CDR3 reads CASSPDRDQRERAKNIQYF. The CDR3 nucleotides are TGTGCCAGCAGTCCCGACAGAGACCAGCGGGAGCGGGCCAAAAACATTCAGTACTTC.

The V gene is TRBV10-3, the J gene TRBJ2-5; no clear D gene. The CDR3 runs 14 residues. Trimming took 0 bases from V and 5 from J, leaving 10 bases between them. Germline lookup yields CDR1 ENHRY and CDR2 SYGVKD. CDR3 sequence (DNA): TGTGCCATCAGTGAGTCAGGGATCCCCGAGACCCAGTACTTC. Amino acid sequence: CAISESGIPETQYF.

This chain uses TRBV29-1 with TRBJ2-7; 10 bases align to TRBD2. Germline CDR1 reads SQVTM; CDR2 reads ANQGSEA. This CDR3 is 13 amino acids long. V was pared by 3 bases and J by 3 bases, with 2 bases of the junction left unmatched. This CDR3 is CSVDSSGSYEQYF. As DNA, the CDR3 is TGCAGCGTTGATTCTAGCGGGAGCTACGAGCAGTACTTC.

CDR3: CASTRTALNEQFF. The DNA for the CDR3 is TGTGCCAGCACCAGGACGGCCCTCAATGAGCAGTTCTTC. The V gene is TRBV2, the J gene TRBJ2-1; D remains ambiguous. This CDR3 has 13 amino acids. The germline gives CDR1 SNHLY, CDR2 FYNNEI. The V and J ends lost 7 bases and 6 bases respectively, with 13 bases between them. The full variable domain, completed using reference TRBV2 and TRBJ2-1, is EPEVTQTPSHQVTQMGQEVILRCVPISNHLYFYWYRQILGQKVEFLVSFYNNEISEKSEIFDDQFSVERPDGSNFTLKIRSTKLEDSAMYFCASTRTALNEQFFGPGTRLTVL.

This clone has just a few counts. V gene TRBV30 combines with J gene TRBJ1-4; tentative D call: TRBD1 (6 bases). Deletions cut 2 bases from V and 5 bases from J, with 15 bases between. CDR1 is GTSNPN and CDR2 is SVGIG in the germline V gene (reference sequence). CDR3 length equals 15 residues. CDR3: CAWSPGAGVNEKLFF. In nucleotides, the CDR3 is TGTGCCTGGAGTCCGGGGGCAGGCGTAAATGAAAAACTGTTTTTT.

The chain combines TRBV5-4 with TRBJ2-1, with D maybe TRBD2 (5 bases). CDR1 and CDR2 from the germline V gene are SGHNT and YYREEE (reference sequence). The CDR3 sequence is 14 residues long. V lost 4 bases and J 0 bases, leaving 8 bases between the germline ends. Written as DNA, the CDR3 is TGTGCCAGCAGCCGCGACTACTCCTACAATGAGCAGTTCTTC. Residues: CASSRDYSYNEQFF.

This clone was picked up a small number of times. The chain has TRBV29-1 and TRBJ2-5; D might be TRBD1 or TRBD2, each matching 5 bases. The J call may be mistaken, given a closer DNA end match to TRBJ2-7. The germline gives CDR1 SQVTM, CDR2 ANQGSEA. The CDR3 spans 13 residues. CDR3 DNA: TGCAGCGTTGGAGGGGTAGCAGCCTACGAGCAGTACTTC. This encodes CSVGGVAAYEQYF.

The genes are TRBV6-5 and TRBJ1-1; the match to TRBD1 covers 9 bases. This CDR3 spans 13 amino acids. CDR1 and CDR2 (germline): MNHEY, SVGAGI. V dropped 6 bases and J dropped 11; count of bases not matched to a gene: 10. Written as DNA, the CDR3 is TGTGCCAGCAGCCGGGACAGGGAGAGTAAGGCTTTCTTT. Translation: CASSRDRESKAFF.

The J gene is TRBJ2-7, the V gene TRBV6-5; 7 nucleotides agree with TRBD1. Germline CDR1 and CDR2: MNHEY and SVGAGI. The CDR3 has 14 amino acids. The ends lost 5 bases at V and 1 base at J; junction bases unmatched: 5. The CDR3 spells CASSLRDSSYEQYF. The DNA for the CDR3 is TGTGCCAGCAGTCTCCGGGACAGTTCCTACGAGCAGTACTTC.

The chain joins TRBV29-1 to TRBJ2-2; no definite D call. The CDR3 sequence is 11 residues long. Looked up from germline, CDR1 is SQVTM and CDR2 is ANQGSEA. V shed 7 bases and J shed 1 base, with 4 bases lying between them. This CDR3 reads CSGENTGELFF. The CDR3 region has the DNA TGCAGCGGAGAGAACACCGGGGAGCTGTTTTTT.